This passage covers 15 T cell receptor beta chains from one sample sequenced in a study of blood T cell repertoires in COVID-19. Assay: immunoSEQ multiplex PCR; the TCRdb copy retains only in-frame clones and omits some. Among more than 95,000 clones, approximately 90% were seen once, and the ten largest hold roughly 8.2%. Sequencing was done on a sample of peripheral blood. These receptor sequences come from a human donor in a cohort sampled during active COVID-19.

Only one count was recorded for this clone. This chain connects TRBV24-1 to TRBJ2-1, with 15 bases aligning to TRBD2. The V gene's germline CDR1 is KGHDR and CDR2 SFDVKD. The CDR3 spans 16 residues. Germline trimming cut 4 bases from V and 5 bases from J; bases unmatched to any gene: 2. In nucleotides, the CDR3 is TGTGCCACCAGTGAAGGACTAGCGGGAGGGGACAATGAGCAGTTCTTC. Translated: CATSEGLAGGDNEQFF.

The J gene is TRBJ2-4, the V gene TRBV12-3 or TRBV12-4; TRBD2 might be the D (5 bases). This CDR3 contains 13 residues. V lost 4 bases to trimming and J lost 3 bases, with 7 bases between them. The CDR3 is CASSWTDKNIQYF. CDR3 nucleotides: TGTGCCAGCAGTTGGACTGACAAAAACATTCAGTACTTC.

V and J are TRBV25-1 and TRBJ2-7; D is unresolved. CDR1 is MGHDK and CDR2 is SYGVNS in the germline V gene. V dropped 6 bases and J dropped 0 bases, with 9 bases sitting between them. The CDR3 is 13 residues long. The CDR3: CASRQASSYEQYF. The DNA of the CDR3 is TGTGCCAGCAGGCAGGCCAGCTCCTACGAGCAGTACTTC.

This clone was seen a single time. This chain links TRBV5-5 with TRBJ1-4; TRBD1 is a possible D gene (6 bases). This CDR3 contains 17 residues. V shed 5 bases and J shed 2 bases, with 19 bases lying between them. The germline V gene has CDR1 SGHKS and CDR2 YYEKEE (reference sequence). The CDR3 sequence: CASSLRDTQGTNEKLFF. As DNA, the CDR3 is TGTGCCAGCAGTCTCCGGGACACCCAGGGGACTAATGAAAAACTGTTTTTT.

The chain combines TRBV5-1 with TRBJ1-2; D uncertain. V was pared by 4 bases and J by 4 bases, with 17 bases between. Germline V gene sequence: CDR1 SGHRS, CDR2 YFSETQ. The CDR3 sequence is 15 residues long. The CDR3 sequence: CASSTDSQRGYGYTF. CDR3 DNA sequence: TGCGCCAGCAGCACAGATTCTCAACGGGGCTATGGCTACACCTTC.

This clone was detected only once. The chain has TRBV19 and TRBJ1-5, with a weak D call TRBD1 (5 bases). V was clipped by 6 bases and J by 5 bases, with 17 bases between them. The CDR3 contains 15 residues. Germline loops: CDR1 LNHDA, CDR2 SQIVND (reference sequence). The CDR3 protein is CASRSQGVTDQPQHF. CDR3 nucleotides: TGTGCCAGTAGGTCCCAAGGGGTTACGGATCAGCCCCAGCATTTT.

Regarding this clone: Other DNA sequences from this sample encode an identical CDR3 as well. The J gene is TRBJ2-7, the V gene TRBV29-1; TRBD2 matches 10 bases. After removal of 8 bases from V and 5 bases from J, the junction contained 9 bases not matched to a gene. This CDR3 is 13 amino acids long. The V gene's germline CDR1 is SQVTM and CDR2 ANQGSEA. The CDR3 spells CSTNLAGGHEQYF. The CDR3 coding sequence is TGCAGCACGAACTTAGCGGGAGGTCACGAGCAGTACTTC.

The rearrangement joins TRBV5-1 to TRBJ1-2, with D uncertain. There are 15 residues in the CDR3. Germline V gives CDR1 SGHRS, CDR2 YFSETQ. V was shortened by 4 bases and J by 9 bases, with 22 bases between the two germline ends. The DNA of the CDR3 is TGCGCCAGCAGCCGGGAGGTATTTATGACCCAAAGCTACACCTTC. It encodes CASSREVFMTQSYTF.

The chain links TRBV19 to TRBJ2-2; TRBD1 is a possible D gene (6 bases). The V gene lost 1 base and the J gene lost 7 bases, with 16 bases spanning the gap. This CDR3 contains 16 residues. CDR1 is LNHDA, CDR2 SQIVND, per germline (reference sequence). The chain's CDR3 is CASSIALDRWGGELFF. DNA of the CDR3: TGTGCCAGTAGTATAGCCCTAGACAGGTGGGGCGGGGAGCTGTTTTTT.

CDR3 sequence: CASSVTGTEYRNEQFF. In nucleotides, the CDR3 is TGTGCCAGCAGCGTGACCGGGACAGAATATCGCAATGAGCAGTTCTTC. The V and J genes are TRBV5-6 and TRBJ2-1; 7 bases map to TRBD1. From germline, CDR1 is SGHDT and CDR2 YYEEEE. Unmatched junction bases numbered 13, after V lost 4 bases and J lost 6 bases. This CDR3 contains 16 residues.

V usage is TRBV11-3 and J usage is TRBJ2-1; D perhaps matches TRBD2 (5 bases). V shed 3 bases and J shed 3 bases, with 9 bases lying between them. CDR1 SGHNT and CDR2 YENEEA come from the germline V gene. This CDR3 is built from 14 residues. DNA of the CDR3: TGTGCCAGCAGCTTCGAGGGAGTCTACAATGAGCAGTTCTTC. Translation: CASSFEGVYNEQFF.

In this sample, this clone turned up once. This chain joins TRBV2 and TRBJ1-2, with D possibly matching TRBD1 (5 bases). The germline gives CDR1 SNHLY, CDR2 FYNNEI. This CDR3 region has 13 residues. Deletions cut 4 bases from V and 8 bases from J, with 14 bases between. Here the CDR3 reads CASSADSKRGYTF. The DNA of the CDR3 is TGTGCCAGCAGTGCAGACAGTAAGCGAGGCTACACCTTC.

V is TRBV7-8 and J is TRBJ2-2, with 9 bases aligning to TRBD1. The CDR3 is 16 amino acids. The ends lost 4 bases at V and 4 bases at J; junction bases unmatched: 7. Germline loops: CDR1 SGHVS, CDR2 FQNEAQ. CDR3 DNA sequence: TGTGCCAGCAGCTCACGAGGGACAGGGATCACCGGGGAGCTGTTTTTT. This gives the protein CASSSRGTGITGELFF.

The chain is built from TRBV25-1 and TRBJ2-7, with TRBD2 identical over 11 bases. Germline lookup yields CDR1 MGHDK and CDR2 SYGVNS. This CDR3 is 15 amino acids long. The junction had 7 bases not matched to a gene; V was cut back by 3 bases and J by 6 bases. CDR3 bases: TGTGCCAGCAGTGATTCACTAGCGGGAGAACCCGAGCAGTACTTC. Its protein product is CASSDSLAGEPEQYF.

The chain employs TRBV24-1 and TRBJ1-1, with D tentatively TRBD1 (6 bases). The CDR3 length is 14 residues. V was clipped by 3 bases and J by 3 bases, with 10 bases between them. CDR1 is KGHDR and CDR2 is SFDVKD in the germline V gene. The CDR3 DNA follows: TGTGCCACCAGTGATCCCCGGACAGACACTGAAGCTTTCTTT. Its translation: CATSDPRTDTEAFF.